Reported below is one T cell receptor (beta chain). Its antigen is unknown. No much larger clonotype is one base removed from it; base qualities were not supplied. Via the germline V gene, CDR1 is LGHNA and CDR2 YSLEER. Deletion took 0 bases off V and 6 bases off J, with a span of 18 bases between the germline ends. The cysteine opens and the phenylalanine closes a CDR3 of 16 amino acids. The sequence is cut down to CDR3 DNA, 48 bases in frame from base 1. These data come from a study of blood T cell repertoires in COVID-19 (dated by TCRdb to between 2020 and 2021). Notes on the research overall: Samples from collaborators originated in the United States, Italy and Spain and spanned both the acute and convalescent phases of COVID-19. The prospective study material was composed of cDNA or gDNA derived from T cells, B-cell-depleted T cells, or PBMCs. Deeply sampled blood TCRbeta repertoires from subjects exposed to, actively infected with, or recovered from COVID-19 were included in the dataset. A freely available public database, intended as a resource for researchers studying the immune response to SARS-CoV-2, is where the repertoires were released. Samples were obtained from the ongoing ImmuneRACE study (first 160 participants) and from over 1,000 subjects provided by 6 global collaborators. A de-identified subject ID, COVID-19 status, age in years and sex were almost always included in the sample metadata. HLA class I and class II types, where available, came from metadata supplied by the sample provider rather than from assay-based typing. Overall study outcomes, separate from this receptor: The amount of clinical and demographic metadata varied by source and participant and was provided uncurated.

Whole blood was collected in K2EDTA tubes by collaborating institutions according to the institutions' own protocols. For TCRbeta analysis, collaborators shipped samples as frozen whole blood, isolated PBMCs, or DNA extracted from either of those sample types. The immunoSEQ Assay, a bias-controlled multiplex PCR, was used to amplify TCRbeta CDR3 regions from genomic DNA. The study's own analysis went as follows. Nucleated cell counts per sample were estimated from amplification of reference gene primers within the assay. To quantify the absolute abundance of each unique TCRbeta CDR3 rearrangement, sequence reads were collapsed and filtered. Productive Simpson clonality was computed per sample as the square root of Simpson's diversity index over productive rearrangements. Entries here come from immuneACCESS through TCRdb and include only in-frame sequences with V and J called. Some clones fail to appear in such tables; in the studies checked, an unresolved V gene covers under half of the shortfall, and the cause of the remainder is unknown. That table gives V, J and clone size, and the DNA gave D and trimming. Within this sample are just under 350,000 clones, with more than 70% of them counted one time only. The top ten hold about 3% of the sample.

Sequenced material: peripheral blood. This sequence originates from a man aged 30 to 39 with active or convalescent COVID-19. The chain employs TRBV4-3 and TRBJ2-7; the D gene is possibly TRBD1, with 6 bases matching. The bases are TGCGCCAGCAGCCAAGATCCGGGTATACCAGGGGTCGAGCAGTACTTC. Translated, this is CASSQDPGIPGVEQYF.